The 10 T cell receptor beta chains below come from one sample, sequenced in a study of blood T cell repertoires in COVID-19. TCRdb keeps only in-frame clones here, not all; method: immunoSEQ multiplex PCR. The sample has nearly 350,000 clones, about 90% seen once. The sample was PBMCs or T cells enriched from blood (not recorded which). The receptors here all came from a woman aged 25 to 39 who had recovered from COVID-19.

The chain is built from TRBV9 and TRBJ2-1; 8 nucleotides match TRBD1. CDR1 is SGDLS, CDR2 YYNGEE, per germline. This CDR3 spans 16 amino acids. V was pared by 4 bases and J by 0 bases, with 6 bases of the junction left unmatched. The CDR3 region has the DNA TGTGCCAGCAGCACCAGGGGGCTTGACTCCTACAATGAGCAGTTCTTC. Protein sequence: CASSTRGLDSYNEQFF.

The V call is TRBV3-1 (or the pseudogene TRBV3-2), the J call TRBJ1-2; 8 bases are shared with TRBD1. The CDR3 contains 15 residues. With V trimmed by 4 bases and J by 4 bases, 8 bases remained unmatched. Germline V gives CDR1 LGHDT, CDR2 YNNKEL (reference sequence). CDR3 nucleotide sequence: TGTGCCAGCAGCCCCTCCGACAGGGGCGCCTATGGCTACACCTTC. This translates into CASSPSDRGAYGYTF.

This clone was picked up one time. V usage is TRBV4-3 and J usage is TRBJ1-6; 12 bases fit TRBD1. Germline-derived CDR1 and CDR2 are LGHNA and YSLEER. V was pared by 4 bases and J by 5 bases, with 15 bases of the junction left unmatched. This CDR3 is 20 amino acids long. The DNA for the CDR3 is TGCGCCAGCAGCCGGACTTCCGGGACAGGGGGCTTGCAGAATAATTCACCCCTCCACTTT. It specifies CASSRTSGTGGLQNNSPLHF.

V gene TRBV24-1 combines with J gene TRBJ2-3, with 8 bases matching TRBD1. Losses at the gene ends were 4 bases for V and 2 bases for J; bases not matched to a gene: 7. There are 16 residues in the CDR3. Germline CDR1 reads KGHDR; CDR2 reads SFDVKD. The CDR3 DNA is TGTGCCACCAGTGAATACGCAGGGGGCTCCACAGATACGCAGTATTTT. Translating gives CATSEYAGGSTDTQYF.

The rearrangement joins TRBV10-2 to TRBJ2-7, with 8 bases that match TRBD1. Germline V gene sequence: CDR1 WSHSY, CDR2 SAAADI. The CDR3 totals 15 residues. J gave up 2 bases and V 2 bases, and 5 bases lay outside the gene matches. CDR3 nucleotides: TGCGCCAGCAGTGAGGGGACAGGCACAACCTACGAGCAGTACTTC. Residues: CASSEGTGTTYEQYF.

The chain joins TRBV9 to TRBJ2-1, with 9 bases that match TRBD1. Germline CDR1 reads SGDLS; CDR2 reads YYNGEE. The V gene end was trimmed by 0 bases and the J gene end by 8 bases; junction bases not matched to a gene: 9. CDR3 size: 16 residues. Here the CDR3 DNA reads TGTGCCAGCAGCGTAGAAGGGACAGGGCCCCACGATGAGCAGTTCTTC. Translated, it gives CASSVEGTGPHDEQFF. The whole variable domain, remainder taken from reference TRBV9 and TRBJ2-1, is DSGVTQTPKHLITATGQRVTLRCSPRSGDLSVYWYQQSLDQGLQFLIQYYNGEERAKGNILERFSAQQFPDLHSELNLSSLELGDSALYFCASSVEGTGPHDEQFFGPGTRLTVL.

The chain combines TRBV2 with TRBJ2-3, with 7 bases aligning to TRBD1. The junction had 16 bases not matched to a gene; V was cut back by 3 bases and J by 7 bases. CDR1 and CDR2 (germline): SNHLY, FYNNEI. The CDR3 runs to 17 residues. Here the CDR3 DNA reads TGTGCCAGCAGTGATATGGGCTTTGGCAGGGGGAAGAATACGCAGTATTTT. Amino acids: CASSDMGFGRGKNTQYF.

The chain couples TRBV27 to TRBJ2-1; 10 nucleotides align to TRBD2. Germline CDR1 reads MNHEY; CDR2 reads SMNVEV (reference sequence). This CDR3 is built from 17 residues. The V gene end was trimmed by 3 bases and the J gene end by 2 bases; junction bases not matched to a gene: 7. CDR3 in DNA: TGTGCCAGCAGTTTGTTAGCAACTAGCGGGGCCTACAATGAGCAGTTCTTC. It encodes CASSLLATSGAYNEQFF.

The rearrangement uses TRBV14 and TRBJ2-5; 8 bases are a match to TRBD1. The CDR3 has 16 residues. J lost 2 bases, V lost 0 bases, and 5 bases had no gene match. Germline CDR1 is SGHDN and CDR2 is FVKESK. The CDR3 DNA reads as TGTGCCAGCAGCCAAGATTGGACAGGGAGACAAGAGACCCAGTACTTC. As protein: CASSQDWTGRQETQYF.

This clone was seen a single time. This rearrangement joins TRBV25-1 to TRBJ2-1; D remains unclear. The V gene lost 2 bases and the J gene lost 2 bases, with 7 bases spanning the gap. CDR1 and CDR2 from the germline V gene are MGHDK and SYGVNS. The CDR3 runs to 14 residues. CDR3 coding DNA: TGTGCCAGCAGTGAAGATCTAGCCTACAATGAGCAGTTCTTC. This codes for CASSEDLAYNEQFF.